The rows below give T cell receptor beta chains drawn from one sample of a study of blood T cells in healthy people across ages. TCRdb re-derived calls from the 5' RACE reads in MiXCR, one entry per CDR3 protein. Here the sample spans about 1.8 million distinct CDR3 sequences, 49% being singletons. Input material: blood. The source is a woman aged 40 to 50 in good health. The CDR3 runs from the conserved cysteine through the conserved F or W. Fields, in order: V gene, J gene, D gene, clone size, CDR3 DNA, CDR3 protein. A D gene is named only where the DNA matches it firmly. Expanded clones get a size class; other rows say once, few or many, or leave the size out.

v_call: TRBV6-1
j_call: TRBJ1-2
d_call: TRBD1
clone_size: -
cdr3_nt: TGTGCCAGCAGGAAAGGGGGGACAGGGAATGGCTACACCTTC
cdr3_aa: CASRKGGTGNGYTF

v_call: TRBV6-5
j_call: TRBJ1-5
d_call: -
clone_size: -
cdr3_nt: TGTGCCAGCAGTTACTCTACCGTGGGGAATCGGCCCCAGCATTTT
cdr3_aa: CASSYSTVGNRPQHF

v_call: TRBV6-1
j_call: TRBJ2-1
d_call: -
clone_size: -
cdr3_nt: TGTGCCAGCAGTGAATGGGACAATGAGCAGTTCTTC
cdr3_aa: CASSEWDNEQFF

v_call: TRBV6-2/TRBV6-3
j_call: TRBJ2-5
d_call: -
clone_size: -
cdr3_nt: TGTGCCAGCACTCTCCACCTGGTCCGGGAGACCCAGTACTTC
cdr3_aa: CASTLHLVRETQYF

v_call: TRBV27
j_call: TRBJ2-3
d_call: -
clone_size: few
cdr3_nt: TGTGCCAGCAGTTTACTCGGTTGGTATAGCACAGATACGCAGTATTTT
cdr3_aa: CASSLLGWYSTDTQYF

v_call: TRBV20-1
j_call: TRBJ2-5
d_call: -
clone_size: few
cdr3_nt: TGCAGTGCTAGAAAAGGCTTGGAGACCCAGTACTTC
cdr3_aa: CSARKGLETQYF

v_call: TRBV6-6
j_call: TRBJ1-6
d_call: -
clone_size: -
cdr3_nt: TGTGCCAGCAGTCCCTACTCAGGTTATAATTCACCCCTCCACTTT
cdr3_aa: CASSPYSGYNSPLHF

v_call: TRBV6-2/TRBV6-3
j_call: TRBJ1-2
d_call: TRBD1
clone_size: -
cdr3_nt: TGTGCCAGCGGCTTGACAGGGGGAGGCTACACCTTC
cdr3_aa: CASGLTGGGYTF

v_call: TRBV4-2
j_call: TRBJ2-1
d_call: TRBD2
clone_size: few
cdr3_nt: TGTGCCAGCAGCCAAGATACAGCGGGGACGGGTAATGAGCAGTTCTTC
cdr3_aa: CASSQDTAGTGNEQFF

v_call: TRBV6-2/TRBV6-3
j_call: TRBJ1-5
d_call: TRBD1
clone_size: -
cdr3_nt: TGTGCCAGCAGTTACCCGGACAGGGATATACAGCCCCAGCATTTT
cdr3_aa: CASSYPDRDIQPQHF

v_call: TRBV7-9
j_call: TRBJ2-7
d_call: -
clone_size: few
cdr3_nt: TGTGCCAGCAGCGGTGGTGTACAGGCCTCCTACGAGCAGTACTTC
cdr3_aa: CASSGGVQASYEQYF

v_call: TRBV20-1
j_call: TRBJ1-6
d_call: -
clone_size: -
cdr3_nt: TGCAGTGCGATTGGGCAGGGTATCTCACCCCTCCACTTT
cdr3_aa: CSAIGQGISPLHF

v_call: TRBV27
j_call: TRBJ1-2
d_call: -
clone_size: few
cdr3_nt: TGTGCCAGCAGTTCTTCAGGGACCGCCTATGGCTACACCTTC
cdr3_aa: CASSSSGTAYGYTF

v_call: TRBV12-3/TRBV12-4
j_call: TRBJ1-2
d_call: -
clone_size: -
cdr3_nt: TGTGCCAGCGTACGTAACTATGGCTACACCTTC
cdr3_aa: CASVRNYGYTF

v_call: TRBV18
j_call: TRBJ1-2
d_call: TRBD1
clone_size: -
cdr3_nt: TGTGCCAGCTCACCGGGAAGGGACAGTCATAACTATGGCTACACCTTC
cdr3_aa: CASSPGRDSHNYGYTF

v_call: TRBV6-2/TRBV6-3
j_call: TRBJ2-3
d_call: -
clone_size: -
cdr3_nt: TGTGCCAGCAGTTACCCACAGCGGCTAACAGATACGCAGTATTTT
cdr3_aa: CASSYPQRLTDTQYF

v_call: TRBV4-2
j_call: TRBJ2-3
d_call: -
clone_size: few
cdr3_nt: TGTGCCAGCAGCCAAGATCCCGGGTCTCAGGATACGCAGTATTTT
cdr3_aa: CASSQDPGSQDTQYF

v_call: TRBV24-1
j_call: TRBJ2-5
d_call: TRBD1
clone_size: -
cdr3_nt: TGTGCCACCAGTGACCCTAGGACAGGGGCAGAGACCCAGTACTTC
cdr3_aa: CATSDPRTGAETQYF

v_call: TRBV20-1
j_call: TRBJ1-2
d_call: TRBD1
clone_size: few
cdr3_nt: TGCAGTGCAGAGGCATGGACAGGGATATATGGCTACACCTTC
cdr3_aa: CSAEAWTGIYGYTF

v_call: TRBV15
j_call: TRBJ2-3
d_call: -
clone_size: few
cdr3_nt: TGTGCCACCAGCAAATTGGGCAGTTCTAGCACAGATACGCAGTATTTT
cdr3_aa: CATSKLGSSSTDTQYF

v_call: TRBV6-2/TRBV6-3
j_call: TRBJ2-1
d_call: TRBD1
clone_size: -
cdr3_nt: TGTGCCAGCAAGGAGTGGCGGACAGGGTCCTACAATGAGCAGTTCTTC
cdr3_aa: CASKEWRTGSYNEQFF

v_call: TRBV20-1
j_call: TRBJ2-7
d_call: TRBD1
clone_size: few
cdr3_nt: TGCAGTGCTCCCAAGGGACAGGGGGCGCGTGAGCAGTACTTC
cdr3_aa: CSAPKGQGAREQYF

v_call: TRBV7-2
j_call: TRBJ2-6
d_call: -
clone_size: -
cdr3_nt: TGTGCCAGCAGCCATGCTTGGGCGGGGAGCTCTGGGGCCAACGTCCTGACTTTC
cdr3_aa: CASSHAWAGSSGANVLTF

v_call: TRBV5-6
j_call: TRBJ2-1
d_call: -
clone_size: -
cdr3_nt: TGTGCCAGCATGACTTGTGGTAGACCCAATGAGCAGTTCTTC
cdr3_aa: CASMTCGRPNEQFF

v_call: TRBV3-1
j_call: TRBJ2-5
d_call: -
clone_size: -
cdr3_nt: TGTGCCAGCAGCCAAGCTCCGTCAATGGGGACCCAGTACTTC
cdr3_aa: CASSQAPSMGTQYF

v_call: TRBV20-1
j_call: TRBJ1-1
d_call: -
clone_size: once
cdr3_nt: TGCAGTGCTAGTAGGGGGGGGGCCACTGAAGCTTTCTTT
cdr3_aa: CSASRGGATEAFF

v_call: TRBV11-2
j_call: TRBJ2-1
d_call: -
clone_size: -
cdr3_nt: TGTGCCAGCAGCGTAGGCCCCCACGCCCCATACGAGCAGTTCTTC
cdr3_aa: CASSVGPHAPYEQFF

v_call: TRBV20-1
j_call: TRBJ1-4
d_call: -
clone_size: few
cdr3_nt: TGCAGTGCTGGGGGGGGGGTTAATGAAAAACTGTTTTTT
cdr3_aa: CSAGGGVNEKLFF

v_call: TRBV7-2
j_call: TRBJ1-2
d_call: -
clone_size: few
cdr3_nt: TGTGCCAGCAGCGGGCTTCGCTATGGCTACACCTTC
cdr3_aa: CASSGLRYGYTF

v_call: TRBV14
j_call: TRBJ2-4
d_call: TRBD1
clone_size: few
cdr3_nt: TGTGCCAGCAGCCCACGAGGACAGGGATTAGCCAAAAACATTCAGTACTTC
cdr3_aa: CASSPRGQGLAKNIQYF

v_call: TRBV5-1
j_call: TRBJ2-1
d_call: -
clone_size: few
cdr3_nt: TGCGCCAGCAGCTTGGACTATCGGGAACAGTTCTTC
cdr3_aa: CASSLDYREQFF

v_call: TRBV7-2
j_call: TRBJ2-6
d_call: -
clone_size: -
cdr3_nt: TGTGCCAGCATTAGGGCCCGGGCCAACGTCCTGACTTTC
cdr3_aa: CASIRARANVLTF

v_call: TRBV3-1
j_call: TRBJ2-3
d_call: -
clone_size: -
cdr3_nt: TGTGCCAGCAGCCAAGATCCCACTCGGGCAGATACGCAGTATTTT
cdr3_aa: CASSQDPTRADTQYF

v_call: TRBV6-2/TRBV6-3
j_call: TRBJ2-1
d_call: -
clone_size: few
cdr3_nt: TGTGCCAGCAGTTACAGGCCCACCCGGGAGTTCTTC
cdr3_aa: CASSYRPTREFF

v_call: TRBV7-9
j_call: TRBJ2-1
d_call: TRBD2
clone_size: -
cdr3_nt: TGTGCCAGCAGCTTTACTAGCGGGGGGGCCAGTGAGCAGTTCTTC
cdr3_aa: CASSFTSGGASEQFF

v_call: TRBV24-1
j_call: TRBJ2-3
d_call: -
clone_size: few
cdr3_nt: TGTGCCACCAGTGATTCCCCACAGGGTTTCAGCACAGATACGCAGTATTTT
cdr3_aa: CATSDSPQGFSTDTQYF

v_call: TRBV6-5
j_call: TRBJ2-3
d_call: TRBD2
clone_size: few
cdr3_nt: TGTGCCAGCAGTTACCCACAGCCACGCGGGGGGCACCCCAGCACAGATACGCAGTATTTT
cdr3_aa: CASSYPQPRGGHPSTDTQYF

v_call: TRBV4-1
j_call: TRBJ1-2
d_call: TRBD1
clone_size: few
cdr3_nt: TGCGCCAGCAGCCAAGGGGACAGGGCATACTATGGCTACACCTTC
cdr3_aa: CASSQGDRAYYGYTF

v_call: TRBV20-1
j_call: TRBJ2-3
d_call: -
clone_size: few
cdr3_nt: TGCAGTGGCCTCCCCCACCAGCGAGGCACAGATACGCAGTATTTT
cdr3_aa: CSGLPHQRGTDTQYF

v_call: TRBV6-7
j_call: TRBJ1-2
d_call: TRBD1
clone_size: -
cdr3_nt: TGTGCCAGCAACCCGGGACAGGGACATGGCTACACCTTC
cdr3_aa: CASNPGQGHGYTF

v_call: TRBV5-5
j_call: TRBJ1-1
d_call: -
clone_size: -
cdr3_nt: TGTGCCAGCAGCTTCTTATGGGGGTCCCCGGGCACTGAAGCTTTCTTT
cdr3_aa: CASSFLWGSPGTEAFF

v_call: TRBV10-3
j_call: TRBJ2-3
d_call: -
clone_size: -
cdr3_nt: TGTGCCATCCATAGCGGCGGAGACACAGATACGCAGTATTTT
cdr3_aa: CAIHSGGDTDTQYF

v_call: TRBV10-3
j_call: TRBJ2-1
d_call: -
clone_size: -
cdr3_nt: TGTGCCATCAGTGTGGAGGGGACGCCTTATAATGAGCAGTTCTTC
cdr3_aa: CAISVEGTPYNEQFF

v_call: TRBV18
j_call: TRBJ2-5
d_call: -
clone_size: -
cdr3_nt: TGTGCCAGCTCACCGCAGATGGAGTCCCAGTACTTC
cdr3_aa: CASSPQMESQYF

v_call: TRBV27
j_call: TRBJ2-3
d_call: TRBD1
clone_size: -
cdr3_nt: TGTGCCAGCAGTGCGCCGTGGACAGGGGACCCAGATACGCAGTATTTT
cdr3_aa: CASSAPWTGDPDTQYF

v_call: TRBV28
j_call: TRBJ2-7
d_call: TRBD1
clone_size: -
cdr3_nt: TGTGCCAGCAGTTTAGAGGGACAGGGAACAGTGGAGCAGTACTTC
cdr3_aa: CASSLEGQGTVEQYF